This T cell receptor (beta chain) was sequenced for a study of human T cells and chemical hapten exposure. As for time point: patch test 1, 2 weeks after DPC sensitization. As to treatment: therapeutic diphenylcyclopropenone sensitization with weekly scalp DPC. Unfractionated whole blood was the source from which total RNA was extracted. TCRdb re-analysed the RACE reads in MiXCR, keeping a single row per CDR3 protein. This table holds under 200,000 distinct CDR3 sequences, roughly 15% found once. The sample was whole blood, taken in connection with sensitization to the hapten diphenylcyclopropenone (DPC). This receptor was obtained from a woman aged 25 to 39 with alopecia areata. Some clones in this sample may be carry-over from other donors' samples.

This chain's CDR3 is CASSRAPSGGAGDTQYF. Here the CDR3 DNA reads TGCGCCAGCAGCCGAGCACCTAGCGGGGGGGCCGGAGATACGCAGTATTTT. This rearrangement joins TRBV4-3 to TRBJ2-3, with 12 bases matching TRBD2. CDR3 length: 17 residues. Trimming removed 4 bases from V and 5 bases from J; junction bases left unmatched: 10. Germline V gene lookup returns CDR1 LGHNA and CDR2 YSLEER.